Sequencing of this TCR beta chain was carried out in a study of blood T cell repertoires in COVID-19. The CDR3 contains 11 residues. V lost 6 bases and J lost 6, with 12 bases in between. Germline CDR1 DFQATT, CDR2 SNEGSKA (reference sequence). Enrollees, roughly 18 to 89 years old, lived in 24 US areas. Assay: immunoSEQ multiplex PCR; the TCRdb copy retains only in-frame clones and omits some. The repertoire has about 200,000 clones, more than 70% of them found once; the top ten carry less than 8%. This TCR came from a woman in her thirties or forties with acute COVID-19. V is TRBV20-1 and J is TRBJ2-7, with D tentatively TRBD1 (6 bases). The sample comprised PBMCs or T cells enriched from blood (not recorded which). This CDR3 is CSASRGSEQYF. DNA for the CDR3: TGCAGTGCCAGTAGGGGGTCCGAGCAGTACTTC.